Below, 15 T cell receptor beta chains from the same sample are listed, as sequenced in a study of T cell changes during pregnancy in multiple sclerosis. Assay: immunoSEQ multiplex PCR; the TCRdb copy retains only in-frame clones and omits some. The table lists around 92,000 clones, approximately 95% of them singletons. The sequencing here drew on peripheral blood, taken in the first trimester of pregnancy. The receptors stem from a female donor with multiple sclerosis, enrolled in a pregnancy study.

The gene calls are TRBV29-1 and TRBJ1-2; D is possibly TRBD1 (5 bases). Germline CDR1 and CDR2: SQVTM and ANQGSEA. Trimming took 3 bases from V and 7 from J, leaving 21 bases between them. The CDR3 extends over 15 amino acids. CDR3 sequence reads: CSVDLVEDTLGGYTF. CDR3 sequence (DNA): TGCAGCGTTGATTTAGTAGAGGACACCCTAGGTGGCTACACCTTC.

J is TRBJ2-7 and V is TRBV11-3; 8 bases fit TRBD2. This CDR3 is built from 17 residues. V dropped 8 bases and J dropped 6; count of bases not matched to a gene: 21. CDR1 and CDR2 (germline): SGHNT, YENEEA. CDR3: CASSQTDSGAMPGEQYF. The CDR3 DNA sequence: TGTGCCAGCTCCCAAACGGATAGCGGGGCCATGCCGGGCGAGCAGTACTTC.

The chain combines TRBV5-4 with TRBJ2-3; 9 bases are shared with TRBD2. V was pared by 2 bases and J by 5 bases, with 6 bases of the junction left unmatched. Germline CDR1 SGHNT, CDR2 YYREEE (reference sequence). This CDR3 comprises 15 residues. The CDR3 region has the DNA TGTGCCAGCAGCTTCGCGGGGGGGCGAGTAGATACGCAGTATTTT. As protein: CASSFAGGRVDTQYF.

This clone was recorded once. J is TRBJ1-5 and V is TRBV4-2, with D maybe TRBD1 (5 bases). CDR3 size: 15 residues. Germline CDR1 is LGHNA and CDR2 is YNFKEQ. Trimming left V 0 bases short and J 9 bases short, with 15 bases between. CDR3 loop: CASSQDPEGQGPQHF. The DNA for the CDR3 is TGTGCCAGCAGCCAAGATCCAGAAGGTCAGGGGCCCCAGCATTTT.

This chain joins TRBV29-1 and TRBJ1-1, with 8 bases identical to TRBD1. Germline V gives CDR1 SQVTM, CDR2 ANQGSEA. The CDR3 has 13 amino acids. The ends lost 5 bases at V and 1 base at J; junction bases unmatched: 3. The CDR3: CSVPGTGNTEAFF. The CDR3 DNA reads TGCAGCGTTCCAGGGACAGGGAACACTGAAGCTTTCTTT.

The chain joins TRBV11-1 to TRBJ2-2; a weak D match, TRBD2 (5 bases). CDR3 size: 16 residues. The germline V gene has CDR1 SGHAT and CDR2 FQDESV (reference sequence). V lost 1 base, J lost 6 bases, and 15 bases lay in between. The CDR3 loop is CASSLVSGSGAGELFF. CDR3 DNA: TGTGCCAGCAGCTTAGTTTCTGGTTCCGGGGCCGGGGAGCTGTTTTTT.

The V call is TRBV15, the J call TRBJ2-7; 8 positions agree with TRBD1. The germline CDR1 and CDR2 sequences are LNHNV and YYDKDF (reference sequence). Trimming at V came to 3 bases and at J to 5 bases, leaving 6 bases not matched to a gene. This CDR3 spans 14 amino acids. The CDR3: CATSSGQGWNEQYF. The CDR3 DNA is TGTGCCACCAGCAGCGGACAGGGATGGAACGAGCAGTACTTC.

The rearrangement uses TRBV27 and TRBJ1-2; TRBD1 matches at 10 bases. CDR3 length: 14 amino acids. Germline assignment: CDR1 MNHEY and CDR2 SMNVEV (reference sequence). With 3 bases clipped from V and 6 bases from J, the junction kept 4 bases outside the gene matches. The CDR3 coding sequence is TGTGCCAGCAGTTTCGGGACAGGGGCCCATGGCTACACCTTC. Amino acid sequence: CASSFGTGAHGYTF.

This clone has just a few counts. The J gene is TRBJ2-2, the V gene TRBV15, with 8 bases fitting TRBD2. This CDR3 is built from 15 residues. V dropped 5 bases and J dropped 4; count of bases not matched to a gene: 6. The germline V gene has CDR1 LNHNV and CDR2 YYDKDF (reference sequence). The DNA of the CDR3 is TGTGCCACCAGCTCCCGACGGGGGGGCACCGGGGAGCTGTTTTTT. Its protein is CATSSRRGGTGELFF. The variable domain in full, with the rest retrieved from reference TRBV15 and TRBJ2-2, is DAMVIQNPRYQVTQFGKPVTLSCSQTLNHNVMYWYQQKSSQAPKLLFHYYDKDFNNEADTPDNFQSRRPNTSFCFLDIRSPGLGDTAMYLCATSSRRGGTGELFFGEGSRLTVL.

The chain has TRBV7-2 and TRBJ2-6; maybe TRBD1 (6 bases). CDR3 length: 15 residues. Germline V gives CDR1 SGHTA, CDR2 FQGNSA. Trimming shortened V by 2 bases and J by 4 bases, and 9 bases separated the two germline ends. The CDR3 DNA is TGTGCCAGCAGCTTAACAGGGTCAGGGGCCAACGTCCTGACTTTC. Its translation is CASSLTGSGANVLTF. Based on the CDR3 plus reference TRBV7-2 and TRBJ2-6, the full variable domain is GAGVSQSPSNKVTEKGKDVELRCDPISGHTALYWYRQSLGQGLEFLIYFQGNSAPDKSGLPSDRFSAERTGGSVSTLTIQRTQQEDSAVYLCASSLTGSGANVLTFGAGSRLTVL.

The chain is built from TRBV7-2 and TRBJ1-2; 9 bases fit TRBD1. Looked up from germline, CDR1 is SGHTA and CDR2 is FQGNSA. There are 15 residues in the CDR3. V trimming: 0 bases; J trimming: 4 bases; junction bases outside the gene matches: 3. The CDR3 spells CASSLAGTGSYGYTF. The DNA for the CDR3 is TGTGCCAGCAGCTTAGCGGGGACAGGGTCCTATGGCTACACCTTC.

This rearrangement joins TRBV7-3 to TRBJ2-4; possible D gene TRBD2, 5 bases. V was pared by 5 bases and J by 8 bases, with 13 bases between. The CDR3 loop spans 13 amino acids. Germline CDR1 and CDR2: SGHTA and FQGTGA. This chain's CDR3 is CASSREHGDIQYF. The CDR3 nucleotides read TGTGCCAGCAGCCGGGAACACGGGGACATTCAGTACTTC.

This clone was recorded only once. The V and J genes are TRBV11-2 and TRBJ2-5, with 12 bases aligning to TRBD2. The CDR3 totals 16 residues. With 5 bases clipped from V and 1 base from J, the junction kept 5 bases outside the gene matches. The germline V gene encodes CDR1 SGHAT and CDR2 FQNNGV. The CDR3 sequence: CASSPRLAGAQETQYF. CDR3 nucleotides: TGTGCCAGCAGCCCCCGACTAGCGGGGGCCCAAGAGACCCAGTACTTC.

The chain combines TRBV5-1 with TRBJ2-1, with 7 nucleotides matching TRBD2. The trim removed 4 bases at V and 7 bases at J, leaving 5 bases unmatched. This CDR3 spans 13 amino acids. Germline V gene data show CDR1 as SGHRS and CDR2 as YFSETQ. In nucleotides, the CDR3 is TGCGCCAGCAGCACGGCGGGGGTGAATGAGCAGTTCTTC. Encoded protein: CASSTAGVNEQFF. Using reference TRBV5-1 and TRBJ2-1 for the parts outside the CDR3, the full variable domain is KAGVTQTPRYLIKTRGQQVTLSCSPISGHRSVSWYQQTPGQGLQFLFEYFSETQRNKGNFPGRFSGRQFSNSRSEMNVSTLELGDSALYLCASSTAGVNEQFFGPGTRLTVL.

The J gene is TRBJ2-1, the V gene TRBV10-3; D possibly corresponds to TRBD2 (6 bases). V gave up 6 bases and J gave up 8 bases, with 20 bases separating them. The CDR3 totals 15 residues. CDR1 and CDR2 from the germline V gene are ENHRY and SYGVKD. DNA for the CDR3: TGTGCCATCAGAGGGGACTCACGGATGAGCGATGAGCAGTTCTTC. Translating it yields CAIRGDSRMSDEQFF.